These 21 T cell receptor beta chains originate from one sample sequenced in a study of T cell responses to AZD1222 COVID-19 vaccine (dated by TCRdb to the early 2020s). Per the publication, the time point label means: about 28 days (+/-7) after the second vaccine dose. The method behind the library was the immunoSEQ multiplex PCR assay. TCRdb took this table from immuneACCESS and kept in-frame rearrangements with V and J called. Such tables lack part of the clones; where checked against another copy, unresolved V genes explain under half of the gap, and the rest is unexplained. For this sample the table gives roughly 150,000 clones, of which 85% to 95% were detected only once. The leading ten clones occupy approximately 1.6% of the sample. The sequenced sample was peripheral blood, obtained 28 days after the second AZD1222 dose. The receptor set was obtained from an adult who received the AZD1222 COVID-19 vaccine.

CDR3 protein: CASSPQPGLAGVDTQYF. In DNA form, the CDR3 reads TGTGCCAGCAGCCCACAACCGGGACTAGCGGGAGTAGATACGCAGTATTTT. This sequence joins TRBV28 and TRBJ2-3; 14 bases line up with TRBD2. Trimming removed 6 bases from V and 5 bases from J; junction bases left unmatched: 10. The CDR3 is 17 amino acids. The germline gives CDR1 MDHEN, CDR2 SYDVKM.

The chain recombines TRBV3-1 (or the pseudogene TRBV3-2) with TRBJ2-3; 12 nucleotides align to TRBD2. Germline values: CDR1 LGHDT, CDR2 YNNKEL (reference sequence). The CDR3 runs to 16 residues. V was clipped by 4 bases and J by 2 bases; unmatched bases: 4. The DNA for the CDR3 is TGTGCCAGCAGCCTCCGGACTAGCGGGGCCACAGATACGCAGTATTTT. Its protein product is CASSLRTSGATDTQYF.

The V and J genes are TRBV20-1 and TRBJ1-1; the D is unclear. In germline, CDR1 is DFQATT, CDR2 SNEGSKA (reference sequence). Deletions cut 3 bases from V and 5 bases from J, with 13 bases between. The CDR3 consists of 13 residues. The CDR3 bases are TGCAGTGCTAGTCAGGAGGTAGAAACTGAAGCTTTCTTT. Translating it yields CSASQEVETEAFF.

The chain couples TRBV5-1 to TRBJ1-5; D remains unclear. Looked up from germline, CDR1 is SGHRS and CDR2 is YFSETQ. V lost 0 bases and J 0 bases, leaving 7 bases between the germline ends. There are 15 residues in the CDR3. CDR3 residues: CASSLAGYSNQPQHF. CDR3 DNA sequence: TGCGCCAGCAGCTTGGCGGGATATAGCAATCAGCCCCAGCATTTT.

This rearrangement joins TRBV7-9 to TRBJ2-7; D gene uncertain. Trimming left V 1 base short and J 6 bases short, with 19 bases between. The CDR3 covers 16 residues. Germline V CDR1 and CDR2: SEHNR, FQNEAQ (reference sequence). The CDR3 is CASSLGIVVRGVEQYF. CDR3 DNA sequence: TGTGCCAGCAGCTTAGGTATCGTGGTCCGAGGCGTCGAGCAGTACTTC.

The V gene is TRBV6-5, the J gene TRBJ2-5; D is possibly TRBD1 or TRBD2 (7 bases each). The CDR3 consists of 12 residues. Germline loops: CDR1 MNHEY, CDR2 SVGAGI. Trimming stripped 10 bases from V and 4 bases from J, with 13 bases between. CDR3 sequence reads: CAIQGGGETQYF. CDR3 sequence (DNA): TGTGCCATCCAGGGGGGGGGAGAGACCCAGTACTTC.

This chain joins TRBV28 and TRBJ1-3; the D gene is possibly TRBD1 (6 bases). Germline values: CDR1 MDHEN, CDR2 SYDVKM. This CDR3 region has 15 residues. V gave up 0 bases and J gave up 3 bases, with 9 bases separating them. CDR3 DNA sequence: TGTGCCAGCAGTTTATGGGGGACACTTGGAAACACCATATATTTT. Residues: CASSLWGTLGNTIYF. The full variable domain, with the rest looked up from reference TRBV28 and TRBJ1-3, is DVKVTQSSRYLVKRTGEKVFLECVQDMDHENMFWYRQDPGLGLRLIYFSYDVKMKEKGDIPEGYSVSREKKERFSLILESASTNQTSMYLCASSLWGTLGNTIYFGEGSWLTVV.

This rearrangement joins TRBV6-5 to TRBJ2-2, with D possibly being TRBD1 or TRBD2 (5 bases each). Trimming shortened V by 2 bases and J by 6 bases, and 10 bases separated the two germline ends. The CDR3 spans 14 residues. CDR1 and CDR2 from the germline V gene are MNHEY and SVGAGI. CDR3 amino acids: CASSYGTLAGELFF. Here the CDR3 DNA reads TGTGCCAGCAGTTACGGGACCCTCGCCGGGGAGCTGTTTTTT.

The chain has TRBV5-1 and TRBJ1-5; D perhaps matches TRBD1 (6 bases). CDR3 length equals 14 residues. V was shortened by 1 base and J by 6 bases, with 11 bases between the two germline ends. Germline V lookup: CDR1 SGHRS, CDR2 YFSETQ. CDR3 loop: CASSLKGEGQPQHF. The CDR3 DNA sequence: TGCGCCAGCAGCTTGAAGGGGGAGGGTCAGCCCCAGCATTTT.

This chain joins TRBV19 and TRBJ2-7, with D perhaps matching TRBD2 (6 bases). From germline, CDR1 is LNHDA and CDR2 SQIVND (reference sequence). V lost 3 bases to trimming and J lost 4 bases, with 16 bases between them. This CDR3 has 15 residues. The CDR3 region is CASSISNTGGYEQYF. Written as DNA, the CDR3 is TGTGCCAGTAGTATCAGTAACACTGGAGGGTACGAGCAGTACTTC.

This chain links TRBV5-1 with TRBJ2-5, with D possibly TRBD2 on 6 matching bases. Trimming shortened V by 1 base and J by 3 bases, and 13 bases separated the two germline ends. This CDR3 comprises 15 residues. Germline V CDR1 and CDR2: SGHRS, YFSETQ. For the CDR3, the DNA is TGCGCCAGCAGCTTGATCGGGAGCCGAGAAGAGACCCAGTACTTC. The encoded protein is CASSLIGSREETQYF.

The chain couples TRBV25-1 to TRBJ2-5, with D possibly matching TRBD1 (6 bases). The CDR3 has 14 amino acids. The V gene's germline CDR1 is MGHDK and CDR2 SYGVNS. V lost 4 bases to trimming and J lost 1 base, with 10 bases between them. CDR3 loop: CASSVHRVQETQYF. CDR3 coding DNA: TGTGCCAGCAGTGTCCACAGGGTCCAAGAGACCCAGTACTTC. Full variable domain (rest looked up from reference TRBV25-1 and TRBJ2-5): EADIYQTPRYLVIGTGKKITLECSQTMGHDKMYWYQQDPGMELHLIHYSYGVNSTEKGDLSSESTVSRIRTEHFPLTLESARPSHTSQYLCASSVHRVQETQYFGPGTRLLVL.

The V gene is TRBV18, the J gene TRBJ2-1; no firm D call. Trimming shortened V by 3 bases and J by 7 bases, and 10 bases separated the two germline ends. This CDR3 contains 13 residues. CDR1 is KGHSH and CDR2 is LQKENI in the germline V gene. CDR3 region: CASSPLEANEQFF. CDR3 nucleotides: TGTGCCAGCTCACCCCTCGAGGCGAATGAGCAGTTCTTC.

This chain links TRBV7-9 with TRBJ2-5, with a possible D match to TRBD1 (6 bases). Trimming took off 6 bases at V and 2 bases at J, with 10 bases between the two ends. CDR3 size: 13 residues. CDR1 and CDR2 (germline): SEHNR, FQNEAQ (reference sequence). The CDR3 region is CASSRQVQETQYF. CDR3 nucleotides: TGTGCCAGCAGTAGACAGGTTCAAGAGACCCAGTACTTC. The variable domain in full, with the rest retrieved from reference TRBV7-9 and TRBJ2-5, is DTGVSQNPRHKITKRGQNVTFRCDPISEHNRLYWYRQTLGQGPEFLTYFQNEAQLEKSRLLSDRFSAERPKGSFSTLEIQRTEQGDSAMYLCASSRQVQETQYFGPGTRLLVL.

The J gene is TRBJ1-5, the V gene TRBV2; 11 bases line up with TRBD1. There are 15 residues in the CDR3. Germline-derived CDR1 and CDR2 are SNHLY and FYNNEI. The V segment lost 6 bases and the J segment 5 bases; nucleotides outside the gene matches: 6. CDR3 sequence: CASRWTGGADQPQHF. The CDR3 DNA reads TGTGCCAGCAGGTGGACAGGGGGCGCGGATCAGCCCCAGCATTTT.

The chain uses TRBV3-1 (or the pseudogene TRBV3-2) and TRBJ2-1; a weak D match, TRBD2 (6 bases). Germline CDR1 LGHDT, CDR2 YNNKEL (reference sequence). V was cut by 1 base and J by 4 bases, with 23 bases left in between. There are 19 residues in the CDR3. The CDR3 DNA follows: TGTGCCAGCAGCCAAGTGGGTGGGTCTGCCGGGAGAAGATACAATGAGCAGTTCTTC. As protein: CASSQVGGSAGRRYNEQFF.

This clone has only one observation. The chain recombines TRBV19 with TRBJ2-2; D perhaps matches TRBD1 (5 bases). V was pared by 6 bases and J by 6 bases, with 17 bases between. Germline V CDR1 and CDR2: LNHDA, SQIVND (reference sequence). CDR3 size: 15 residues. The CDR3 bases are TGTGCCAGTAGGGGCCGGGCAGGGAAGGCCGGGGAGCTGTTTTTT. Its protein is CASRGRAGKAGELFF.

The V gene is TRBV18, the J gene TRBJ2-7; TRBD1 is a possible D gene (6 bases). V was trimmed by 4 bases and J by 6 bases, leaving 22 bases between them. The CDR3 runs 16 residues. Germline-derived CDR1 and CDR2 are KGHSH and LQKENI. The CDR3 sequence is CASSRGRPGQGGEQYF. For the CDR3, the DNA is TGTGCCAGCTCACGGGGAAGACCGGGACAAGGGGGCGAGCAGTACTTC.

Concerning this clone itself: Because it lacks the conserved phenylalanine or tryptophan at the end, this CDR3 is likely a read error. It is unclear where the CDR3 begins or ends on the DNA, so no DNA is shown, and the CDR3 is as TCRdb lists it. The CDR3 loop reads CASSGRDARTTN. The J gene is TRBJ1-1, the V gene TRBV5-1. Germline V gives CDR1 SGHRS, CDR2 YFSETQ. The CDR3 extends over 12 residues, inclusive of both ends.

The chain employs TRBV3-1 (or the pseudogene TRBV3-2) and TRBJ2-7; 7 bases line up with TRBD2. With V trimmed by 4 bases and J by 5 bases, 11 bases remained unmatched. The CDR3 is made up of 15 amino acids. Germline V gives CDR1 LGHDT, CDR2 YNNKEL (reference sequence). The DNA of the CDR3 is TGTGCCAGCAGCCCCCGGGGGGTTCCTCTTCACGAGCAGTACTTC. Protein sequence: CASSPRGVPLHEQYF.

The chain links TRBV24-1 to TRBJ1-2; D unresolved. The CDR3 contains 12 residues. Germline values: CDR1 KGHDR, CDR2 SFDVKD. Trimming pared 10 bases from V and 3 bases from J, leaving 11 bases between. CDR3 coding DNA: TGTGCCACAACTGACACAGACTATGGCTACACCTTC. As protein: CATTDTDYGYTF.